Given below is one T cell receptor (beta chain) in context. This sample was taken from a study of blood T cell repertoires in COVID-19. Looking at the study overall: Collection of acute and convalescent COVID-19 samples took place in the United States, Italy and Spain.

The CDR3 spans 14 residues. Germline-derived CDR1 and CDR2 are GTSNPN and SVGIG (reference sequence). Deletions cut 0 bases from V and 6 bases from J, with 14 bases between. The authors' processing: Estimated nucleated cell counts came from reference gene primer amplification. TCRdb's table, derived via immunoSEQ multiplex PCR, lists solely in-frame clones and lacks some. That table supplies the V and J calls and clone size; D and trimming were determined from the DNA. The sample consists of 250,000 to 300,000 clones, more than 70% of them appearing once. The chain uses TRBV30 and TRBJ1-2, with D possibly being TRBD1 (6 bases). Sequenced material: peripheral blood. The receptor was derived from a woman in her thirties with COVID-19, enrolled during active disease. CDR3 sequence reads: CAWSVGQPLDGYTF. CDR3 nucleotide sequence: TGTGCCTGGAGTGTTGGACAGCCTTTGGATGGCTACACCTTC.